This record covers a single T cell receptor beta chain. This entry is derived from a study of blood T cell repertoires in COVID-19. Turning to the study itself: Samples came from the United States, Italy and Spain, spanning acute and convalescent COVID-19.

From germline, CDR1 is SGDLS and CDR2 YYNGEE. J lost 4 bases, V lost 4 bases, and 6 bases had no gene match. The CDR3 has 15 residues. Clones were read by immunoSEQ multiplex PCR, and TCRdb kept only the in-frame ones, dropping some. The sample holds a few hundred thousand clones, roughly 87% seen once. V and J are TRBV9 and TRBJ2-1; 9 nucleotides line up with TRBD2. Sample: peripheral blood. This clonotype was obtained from a woman aged 40-49 years who had recovered from COVID-19. CDR3 DNA sequence: TGTGCCAGCAGCTTACGACTAGCGGAGTACAATGAGCAGTTCTTC. Translation: CASSLRLAEYNEQFF. The full variable domain, with the rest looked up from reference TRBV9 and TRBJ2-1, is DSGVTQTPKHLITATGQRVTLRCSPRSGDLSVYWYQQSLDQGLQFLIQYYNGEERAKGNILERFSAQQFPDLHSELNLSSLELGDSALYFCASSLRLAEYNEQFFGPGTRLTVL.